This T cell receptor (beta chain) came from a study of T cells in women clearing cervical HPV infection. TCRdb's copy holds only in-frame clones and misses some; the assay was immunoSEQ multiplex PCR. The sample table includes approximately 35,000 clones. A remark on this clone: The DNA ends 3 residues before the CDR3 does, and the rest of the CDR3 is filled in from the germline J gene.

CDR1 is SGHTA and CDR2 is FQGTGA in the germline V gene. The CDR3 has 14 amino acids. The V and J ends lost 2 bases and 8 bases, in that order; junction bases with no gene match: 6. All participants had a single incident cervical HPV16 infection, and prevalent HPV16 infections were excluded. This sequence originates from a woman between 18 and 69 years old with a cervical HPV16 infection that either progressed to CIN3+ or cleared (not recorded which). The V and J genes are TRBV7-3 and TRBJ2-1; 7 bases fit TRBD2. Specimen: blood buffy coat. CDR3 residues: CASSLGGGFDEQFF. The CDR3 DNA, read in part, is TGTGCCAGCAGCTTAGGGGGGGGGTTCGATGAG.